The 20 T cell receptor beta chains reported below all come from one sample, sequenced in a study of T cells after yellow fever vaccination. One entry per CDR3 protein results from TCRdb running MiXCR on the 5' RACE reads. This table has 300,000 or so distinct CDR3 sequences, around 10% appearing once. Sample: CD4+ T cells sorted from PBMCs, taken 5 days after the yellow fever booster vaccination. These receptors were collected from a man aged 18 to 30 who received the YFV17D yellow fever vaccine.

This clonotype was counted many times. This sequence joins TRBV6-5 and TRBJ2-3; TRBD1 might be the D (6 bases). Deletions cut 9 bases from V and 4 bases from J, with 14 bases between. CDR1 and CDR2 from the germline V gene are MNHEY and SVGAGI. The CDR3 runs to 13 residues. The CDR3 region has the DNA TGTGCCAGTGGGCAGGGGATCCCAGATACGCAGTATTTT. The encoded protein is CASGQGIPDTQYF.

This clonotype was seen only a few times. The chain is built from TRBV4-2 and TRBJ1-3, with TRBD1 as a possible D gene (5 bases). CDR1 and CDR2 from the germline V gene are LGHNA and YNFKEQ. This CDR3 is built from 17 residues. Trimming left V 1 base short and J 0 bases short, with 13 bases between. In nucleotides, the CDR3 is TGTGCCAGCAGCCAAGTGGGGCAGGCGTTCTCTGGAAACACCATATATTTT. It is translated as CASSQVGQAFSGNTIYF.

This clonotype appeared a few times. The chain combines TRBV28 with TRBJ2-5; 9 nucleotides align to TRBD2. CDR3 length equals 16 residues. CDR1 is MDHEN and CDR2 is SYDVKM in the germline V gene. Trimming cost V 2 bases and J 4 bases; bases outside gene matches: 8. CDR3: CASSLMGGGAPETQYF. The CDR3 nucleotides read TGTGCCAGCAGTTTAATGGGCGGGGGGGCTCCAGAGACCCAGTACTTC.

This clonotype was recorded a few times. V is TRBV6-2 or TRBV6-3 and J is TRBJ1-5, with 7 bases matching TRBD1. CDR3 length: 13 amino acids. The germline gives CDR1 MNHEY, CDR2 SVGEGT. J lost 6 bases, V lost 7 bases, and 6 bases had no gene match. CDR3 sequence reads: CASTPDRSQPQHF. DNA of the CDR3: TGTGCCAGCACTCCGGACAGGTCTCAGCCCCAGCATTTT.

This rearrangement joins TRBV7-9 to TRBJ1-2; D gene uncertain. Looked up from germline, CDR1 is SEHNR and CDR2 is FQNEAQ (reference sequence). V lost 8 bases and J 5 bases, leaving 9 bases between the germline ends. The CDR3 covers 11 residues. The CDR3 is CASSREYGYTF. The CDR3 DNA sequence: TGTGCCAGCTCAAGGGAGTATGGCTACACCTTC.

This clonotype was observed at least ten times. The rearrangement uses TRBV5-1 and TRBJ2-7, with D uncertain. V was clipped by 0 bases and J by 5 bases, with 15 bases between them. CDR3 length: 15 residues. Germline CDR1 SGHRS, CDR2 YFSETQ. CDR3 in DNA: TGCGCCAGCAGCTTGGGGCAGAAGGCGTTCCACGAGCAGTACTTC. As protein: CASSLGQKAFHEQYF. Together with reference TRBV5-1 and TRBJ2-7, the CDR3 gives the full variable domain: KAGVTQTPRYLIKTRGQQVTLSCSPISGHRSVSWYQQTPGQGLQFLFEYFSETQRNKGNFPGRFSGRQFSNSRSEMNVSTLELGDSALYLCASSLGQKAFHEQYFGPGTRLTVT.

This chain connects TRBV7-9 to TRBJ1-1; D is possibly TRBD1 (6 bases). The germline V gene encodes CDR1 SEHNR and CDR2 FQNEAQ (reference sequence). The V end was cut by 8 bases, the J end by 6 bases, with 13 bases between. This CDR3 is 12 amino acids long. The CDR3 is CASGRQGPEAFF. The CDR3 nucleotides read TGTGCCAGCGGACGGCAGGGGCCTGAAGCTTTCTTT.

The J gene is TRBJ1-5, the V gene TRBV29-1, with D uncertain. V was cut by 4 bases and J by 2 bases, with 9 bases left in between. The length of the CDR3 is 13 residues. CDR1 and CDR2 from the germline V gene are SQVTM and ANQGSEA. Here the CDR3 reads CSVGPSGNQPQHF. CDR3 coding DNA: TGCAGCGTTGGACCGTCGGGCAATCAGCCCCAGCATTTT.

Many counts were recorded for this clonotype. V gene TRBV4-3 combines with J gene TRBJ1-5; no firm D call. The germline gives CDR1 LGHNA, CDR2 YSLEER. The germline V and J ends were trimmed by 1 base and 3 bases, with 10 bases remaining between them. There are 15 residues in the CDR3. CDR3 in DNA: TGCGCCAGCAGCCAAGCCTCGGGCCACAATCAGCCCCAGCATTTT. Translating it yields CASSQASGHNQPQHF.

The sample holds a few counts of this clonotype. The J gene is TRBJ2-5, the V gene TRBV5-1, with 7 bases identical to TRBD1. The CDR3 spans 15 residues. The V gene's germline CDR1 is SGHRS and CDR2 YFSETQ. V shed 0 bases and J 4 bases; nucleotides not matched to a gene: 6. CDR3 nucleotide sequence: TGCGCCAGCAGCTTGGAGGGACAGAAAGGAGAGACCCAGTACTTC. Protein product: CASSLEGQKGETQYF.

This clonotype has at least ten counts. The V call is TRBV19, the J call TRBJ1-2; 10 bases match TRBD1. Germline V gene data show CDR1 as LNHDA and CDR2 as SQIVND (reference sequence). The CDR3 loop spans 16 amino acids. V shed 8 bases, J shed 2 bases, and the junction held 11 bases outside the gene matches. The CDR3 DNA is TGTGCCAGTGGTGGGGACAGGGGCGCCCTAAACTATGGCTACACCTTC. Its translation: CASGGDRGALNYGYTF.

The V call is TRBV7-2, the J call TRBJ2-1; TRBD2 aligns across 11 bases. Germline V gene data show CDR1 as SGHTA and CDR2 as FQGNSA. The CDR3 has 17 residues. V shed 2 bases, J shed 5 bases, and the junction held 8 bases outside the gene matches. The CDR3 loop reads CASSLRFSGGADNEQFF. In DNA, the CDR3 is TGTGCCAGCAGCTTAAGGTTTAGCGGGGGGGCCGACAATGAGCAGTTCTTC.

In this sample, this clonotype turned up many times. V gene TRBV7-3 combines with J gene TRBJ2-2, with 8 bases fitting TRBD2. The V gene end was trimmed by 5 bases and the J gene end by 0 bases; junction bases not matched to a gene: 8. Germline CDR1 and CDR2: SGHTA and FQGTGA. This CDR3 contains 17 residues. CDR3 residues: CASSPRGGGTNTGELFF. Written as DNA, the CDR3 is TGTGCCAGCAGCCCTCGGGGCGGGGGGACGAACACCGGGGAGCTGTTTTTT.

This clonotype was seen more than once but under ten times. V usage is TRBV7-9 and J usage is TRBJ1-2; D unresolved. Germline V gene data show CDR1 as SEHNR and CDR2 as FQNEAQ (reference sequence). The CDR3 is 14 amino acids. V was shortened by 3 bases and J by 7 bases, with 15 bases between the two germline ends. CDR3 sequence: CASSFGSEIGGYTF. The CDR3 DNA reads TGTGCCAGCAGCTTTGGAAGCGAAATTGGTGGCTACACCTTC. The entire variable domain, with the rest obtained from reference TRBV7-9 and TRBJ1-2, is as follows: DTGVSQNPRHKITKRGQNVTFRCDPISEHNRLYWYRQTLGQGPEFLTYFQNEAQLEKSRLLSDRFSAERPKGSFSTLEIQRTEQGDSAMYLCASSFGSEIGGYTFGSGTRLTVV.

The table lists this clonotype with many counts. The genes are TRBV3-1 and TRBJ2-5; D is perhaps TRBD1 (5 bases). Trimming removed 1 base from V and 2 bases from J, with 14 bases in between. The CDR3 runs 16 residues. Per germline, CDR1 LGHDT and CDR2 YNNKEL (reference sequence). The CDR3 sequence is CASSQGFQGGQETQYF. The CDR3 nucleotides read TGTGCCAGCAGCCAAGGTTTCCAGGGTGGTCAAGAGACCCAGTACTTC.

This clonotype was seen a few times. The chain links TRBV23-1 to TRBJ1-6, with unresolved D. TRBV23-1 is marked as an open reading frame, function uncertain. This CDR3 comprises 16 residues. V was trimmed by 2 bases and J by 2 bases, leaving 10 bases between them. The CDR3 DNA reads as TGCGCCAGCAGTCAACCCCGATGTCCCTATAATTCACCCCTCCACTTT. Its protein is CASSQPRCPYNSPLHF.

The J gene is TRBJ1-5, the V gene TRBV29-1; tentatively, D is TRBD1 (6 bases). Germline CDR1 is SQVTM and CDR2 is ANQGSEA. V was cut by 4 bases and J by 5 bases, with 9 bases left in between. The CDR3 runs to 12 residues. CDR3 residues: CSVGYRDQPQHF. DNA for the CDR3: TGCAGCGTTGGTTACAGGGATCAGCCCCAGCATTTT.

This clonotype turned up a few times. The genes are TRBV7-8 and TRBJ1-6, with D unresolved. The V gene lost 5 bases and the J gene lost 8 bases, with 7 bases spanning the gap. The CDR3 covers 12 residues. Germline V CDR1 and CDR2: SGHVS, FQNEAQ. The CDR3 loop reads CASSPSYSPLHF. The CDR3 DNA reads as TGTGCCAGCAGCCCTAGCTATTCACCCCTCCACTTT.

In this sample, this clonotype turned up many times. The chain combines TRBV7-2 with TRBJ2-3; D may correspond to TRBD1 or TRBD2 (5 bases each). The CDR3 is 13 residues long. V was shortened by 6 bases and J by 2 bases, with 9 bases between the two germline ends. The germline V gene encodes CDR1 SGHTA and CDR2 FQGNSA. In DNA form, the CDR3 reads TGTGCCAGCAGTCGGGACCTCACAGATACGCAGTATTTT. Amino acid sequence: CASSRDLTDTQYF.

This clonotype appeared a few times. In DNA form, the CDR3 reads TGTGCCATCAGTGCGATAGGGGGGATCCCCGGGACCCAGTACTTC. This sequence encodes CAISAIGGIPGTQYF. This chain joins TRBV10-3 and TRBJ2-5; D could derive from TRBD1 or TRBD2 (6 bases each). This CDR3 region has 15 residues. Germline CDR1 is ENHRY and CDR2 is SYGVKD. V lost 4 bases and J 7 bases, leaving 19 bases between the germline ends.